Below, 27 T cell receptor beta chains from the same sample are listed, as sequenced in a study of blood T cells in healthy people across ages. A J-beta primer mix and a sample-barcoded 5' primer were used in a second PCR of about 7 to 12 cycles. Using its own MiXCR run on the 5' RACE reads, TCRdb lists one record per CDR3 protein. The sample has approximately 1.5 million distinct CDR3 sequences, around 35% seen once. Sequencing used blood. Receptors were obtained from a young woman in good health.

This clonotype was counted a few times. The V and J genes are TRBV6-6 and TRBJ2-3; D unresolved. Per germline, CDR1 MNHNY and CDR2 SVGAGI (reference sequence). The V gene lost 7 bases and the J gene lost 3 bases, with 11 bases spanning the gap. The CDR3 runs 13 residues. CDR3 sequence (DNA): TGTGCCAGCAAACGAGAATTTACAGATACGCAGTATTTT. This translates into CASKREFTDTQYF.

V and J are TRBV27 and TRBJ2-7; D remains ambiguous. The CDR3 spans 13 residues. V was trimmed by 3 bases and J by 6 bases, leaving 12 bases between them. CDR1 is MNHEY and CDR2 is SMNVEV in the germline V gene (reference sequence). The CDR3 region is CASSLSARSEQYF. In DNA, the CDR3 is TGTGCCAGCAGTTTGTCAGCTCGAAGCGAGCAGTACTTC.

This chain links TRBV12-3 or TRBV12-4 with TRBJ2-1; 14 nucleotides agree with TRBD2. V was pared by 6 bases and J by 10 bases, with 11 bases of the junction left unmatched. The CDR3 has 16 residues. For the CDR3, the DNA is TGTGCCAGCAGGTCGACTAGCGGGGGGGCCACAGGGGAGCAGTTCTTC. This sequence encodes CASRSTSGGATGEQFF.

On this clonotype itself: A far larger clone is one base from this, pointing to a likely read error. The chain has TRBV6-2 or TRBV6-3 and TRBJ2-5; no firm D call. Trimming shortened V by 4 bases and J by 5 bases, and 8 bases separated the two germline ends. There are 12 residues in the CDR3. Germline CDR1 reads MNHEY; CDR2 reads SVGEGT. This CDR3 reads CASSLGMETQYF. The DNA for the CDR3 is TGTGCCAGCAGTTTAGGGATGGAGACCCAGTACTTC.

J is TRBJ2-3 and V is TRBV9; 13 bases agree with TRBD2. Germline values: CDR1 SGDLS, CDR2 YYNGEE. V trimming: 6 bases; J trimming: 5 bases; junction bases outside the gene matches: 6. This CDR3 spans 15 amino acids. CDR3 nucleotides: TGTGCCAGCATCGGGACTAGCGGGGCAGGAGATACGCAGTATTTT. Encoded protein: CASIGTSGAGDTQYF.

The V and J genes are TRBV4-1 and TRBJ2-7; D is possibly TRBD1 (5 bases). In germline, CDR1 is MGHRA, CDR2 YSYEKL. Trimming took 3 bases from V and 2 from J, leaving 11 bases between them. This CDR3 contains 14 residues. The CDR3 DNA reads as TGCGCCAGCAGCCATCCAGGGCTCGCCTACGAGCAGTACTTC. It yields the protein CASSHPGLAYEQYF.

The CDR3 DNA sequence: TGTGCCAGCAGCTTAAACAGGGGTGGTCATGGCTACACCTTC. Protein product: CASSLNRGGHGYTF. The chain is built from TRBV7-8 and TRBJ1-2; the match to TRBD1 covers 7 bases. V lost 2 bases, J lost 6 bases, and 6 bases stayed unmatched. CDR3 size: 14 residues. Germline V gene data show CDR1 as SGHVS and CDR2 as FQNEAQ.

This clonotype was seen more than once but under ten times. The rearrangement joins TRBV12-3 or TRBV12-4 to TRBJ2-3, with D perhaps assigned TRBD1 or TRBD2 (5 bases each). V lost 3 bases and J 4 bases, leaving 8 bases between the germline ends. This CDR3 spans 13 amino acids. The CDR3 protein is CASSFSGPDTQYF. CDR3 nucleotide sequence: TGTGCCAGCAGTTTCTCGGGGCCAGATACGCAGTATTTT.

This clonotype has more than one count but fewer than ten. The CDR3 DNA sequence: TGCAGTGCTAGAGACCACGAAAGTGGCTACACCTTC. It yields the protein CSARDHESGYTF. The chain links TRBV20-1 to TRBJ1-2, with D hard to call. The CDR3 is made up of 12 amino acids. V lost 0 bases, J lost 7 bases, and 9 bases lay in between. CDR1 is DFQATT, CDR2 SNEGSKA, per germline (reference sequence).

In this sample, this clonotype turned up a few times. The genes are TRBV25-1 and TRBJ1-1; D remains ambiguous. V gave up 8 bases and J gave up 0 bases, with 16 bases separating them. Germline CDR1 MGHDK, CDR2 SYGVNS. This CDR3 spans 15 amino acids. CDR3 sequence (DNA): TGTGCCAGCCGAGAGACGGGAATCATGAACACTGAAGCTTTCTTT. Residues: CASRETGIMNTEAFF.

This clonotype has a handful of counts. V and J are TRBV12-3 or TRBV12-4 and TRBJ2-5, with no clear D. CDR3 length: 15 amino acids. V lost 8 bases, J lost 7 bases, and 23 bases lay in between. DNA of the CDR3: TGTGCCAGCTCAATAACGTACAGCCCCGAATGGACCCAGTACTTC. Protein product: CASSITYSPEWTQYF.

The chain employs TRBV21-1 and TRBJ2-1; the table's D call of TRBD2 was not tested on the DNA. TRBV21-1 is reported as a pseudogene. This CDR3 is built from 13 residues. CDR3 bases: TGTGCGAGAGGTGGCGGGAGGGCCGGTGAGCAGTTCTTC. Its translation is CARGGGRAGEQFF.

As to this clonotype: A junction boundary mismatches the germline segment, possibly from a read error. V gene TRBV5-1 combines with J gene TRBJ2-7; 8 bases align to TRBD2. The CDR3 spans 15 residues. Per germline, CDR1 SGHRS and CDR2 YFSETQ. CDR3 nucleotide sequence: TGCACCAGCAGCTCCGGGGGGGACAAGGGCGTCGAGCAGTACTTC. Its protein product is CTSSSGGDKGVEQYF.

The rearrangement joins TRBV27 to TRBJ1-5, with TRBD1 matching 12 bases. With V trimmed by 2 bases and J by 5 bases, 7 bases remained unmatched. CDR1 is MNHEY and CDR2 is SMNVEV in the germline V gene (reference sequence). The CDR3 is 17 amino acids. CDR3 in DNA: TGTGCCAGCAGTTTAAGTCTGGGACAGGGGGCGTATCAGCCCCAGCATTTT. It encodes CASSLSLGQGAYQPQHF.

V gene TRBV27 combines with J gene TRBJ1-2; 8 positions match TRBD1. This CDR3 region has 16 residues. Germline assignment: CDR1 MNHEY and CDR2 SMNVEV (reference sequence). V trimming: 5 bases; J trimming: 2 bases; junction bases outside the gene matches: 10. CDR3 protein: CASSLLPGQANYGYTF. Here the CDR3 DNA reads TGTGCCAGCAGTCTCCTCCCGGGACAGGCGAACTATGGCTACACCTTC.

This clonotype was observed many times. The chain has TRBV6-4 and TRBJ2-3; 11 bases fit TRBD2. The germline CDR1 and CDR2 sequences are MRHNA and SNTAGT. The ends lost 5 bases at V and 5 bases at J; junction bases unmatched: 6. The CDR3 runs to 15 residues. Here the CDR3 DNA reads TGTGCCAGCAGTCCGGGACTAGCGGATATAGATACGCAGTATTTT. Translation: CASSPGLADIDTQYF.

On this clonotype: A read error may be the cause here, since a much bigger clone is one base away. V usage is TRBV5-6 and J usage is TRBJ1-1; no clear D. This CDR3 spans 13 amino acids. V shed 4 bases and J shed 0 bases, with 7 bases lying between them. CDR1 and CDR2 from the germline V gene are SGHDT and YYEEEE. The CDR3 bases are TGTGCCAGCAGCCGGGAGGTGAACACTGAAGCTTTCTTT. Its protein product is CASSREVNTEAFF.

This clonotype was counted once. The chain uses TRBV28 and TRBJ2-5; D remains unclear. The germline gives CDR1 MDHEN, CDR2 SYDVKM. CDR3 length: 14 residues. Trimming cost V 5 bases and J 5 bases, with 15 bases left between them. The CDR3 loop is CASSALGKGETQYF. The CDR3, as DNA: TGTGCCAGCAGTGCCCTGGGAAAGGGTGAGACCCAGTACTTC.

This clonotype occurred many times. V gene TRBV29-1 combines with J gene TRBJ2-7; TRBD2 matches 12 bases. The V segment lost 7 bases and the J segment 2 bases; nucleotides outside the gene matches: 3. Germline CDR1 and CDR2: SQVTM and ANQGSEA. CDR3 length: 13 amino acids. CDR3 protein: CSGRLAGAYEQYF. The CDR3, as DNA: TGCAGCGGTCGACTAGCGGGAGCCTACGAGCAGTACTTC.

CDR3 residues: CASSQDGDGYEQYF. DNA for the CDR3: TGTGCCAGCAGCCAAGATGGGGACGGCTACGAGCAGTACTTC. The V and J genes are TRBV3-1 and TRBJ2-7; perhaps D is TRBD1 or TRBD2 (5 bases each). V lost 0 bases to trimming and J lost 3 bases, with 9 bases between them. This CDR3 has 14 amino acids. Germline lookup yields CDR1 LGHDT and CDR2 YNNKEL (reference sequence).

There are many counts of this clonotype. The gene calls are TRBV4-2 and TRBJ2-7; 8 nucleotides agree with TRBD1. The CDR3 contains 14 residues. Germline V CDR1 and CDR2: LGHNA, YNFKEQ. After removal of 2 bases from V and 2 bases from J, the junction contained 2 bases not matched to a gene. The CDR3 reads CASSQRTGPYEQYF. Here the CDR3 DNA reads TGTGCCAGCAGCCAACGGACAGGGCCCTACGAGCAGTACTTC.

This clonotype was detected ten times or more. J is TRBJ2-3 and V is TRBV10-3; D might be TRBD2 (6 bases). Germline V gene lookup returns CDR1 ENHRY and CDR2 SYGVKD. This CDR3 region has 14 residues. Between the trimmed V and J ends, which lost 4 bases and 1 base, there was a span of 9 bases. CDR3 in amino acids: CAISGGEGTDTQYF. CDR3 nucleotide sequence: TGTGCCATCAGTGGAGGGGAGGGCACAGATACGCAGTATTTT.

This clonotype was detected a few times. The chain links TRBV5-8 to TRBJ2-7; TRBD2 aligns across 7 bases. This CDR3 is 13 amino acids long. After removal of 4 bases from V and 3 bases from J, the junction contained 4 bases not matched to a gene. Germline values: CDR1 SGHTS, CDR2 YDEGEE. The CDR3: CASSRGTIYEQYF. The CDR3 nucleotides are TGTGCCAGCAGCCGCGGGACTATCTACGAGCAGTACTTC.

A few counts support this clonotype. The CDR3 DNA sequence: TGTGCCAGCACCCCGGCGAACGTTTGGGCGCAAGAGACCCAGTACTTC. Residues: CASTPANVWAQETQYF. The chain is built from TRBV6-1 and TRBJ2-5; no clear D gene. The germline V gene has CDR1 MNHNS and CDR2 SASEGT. The CDR3 is 16 amino acids. V lost 7 bases to trimming and J lost 2 bases, with 20 bases between them.

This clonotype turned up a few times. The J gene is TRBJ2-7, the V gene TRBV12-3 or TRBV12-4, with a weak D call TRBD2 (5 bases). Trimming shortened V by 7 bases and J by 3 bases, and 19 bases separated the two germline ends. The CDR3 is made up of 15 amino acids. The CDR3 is CASTSGNLGNYEQYF. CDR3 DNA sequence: TGTGCCAGCACCTCGGGGAACCTGGGGAACTACGAGCAGTACTTC.

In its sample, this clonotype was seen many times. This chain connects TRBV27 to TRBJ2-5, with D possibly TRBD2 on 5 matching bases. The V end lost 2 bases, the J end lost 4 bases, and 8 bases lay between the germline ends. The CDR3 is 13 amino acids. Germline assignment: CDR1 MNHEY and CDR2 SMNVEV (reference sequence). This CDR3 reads CASSLAAGETQYF. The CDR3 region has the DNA TGTGCCAGCAGTTTAGCGGCGGGAGAGACCCAGTACTTC.

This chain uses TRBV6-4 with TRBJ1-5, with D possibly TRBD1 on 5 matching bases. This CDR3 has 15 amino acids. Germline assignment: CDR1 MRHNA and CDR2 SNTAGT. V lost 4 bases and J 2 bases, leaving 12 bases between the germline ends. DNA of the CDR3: TGTGCCAGCAGTGCAGGGTTCCTCGGCAATCAGCCCCAGCATTTT. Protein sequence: CASSAGFLGNQPQHF.